Presented here are 27 T cell receptor beta chains from one specimen sequenced in a study of blood T cell repertoires in COVID-19. Only in-frame clones appear in the TCRdb table, and some are missing; sequencing was by immunoSEQ multiplex PCR. In the table there are about 100,000 clones, approximately 87% of which are singletons. Sequencing input: peripheral blood. These receptors all come from a human donor in a cohort sampled during active COVID-19.

V is TRBV19 and J is TRBJ2-1; 7 bases line up with TRBD1. The CDR3 length is 14 residues. V was clipped by 5 bases and J by 4 bases; unmatched bases: 5. Germline CDR1 is LNHDA and CDR2 is SQIVND (reference sequence). In DNA form, the CDR3 reads TGTGCCAGTAGTTACCCGGGACAGTACAATGAGCAGTTCTTC. Protein sequence: CASSYPGQYNEQFF.

V gene TRBV7-6 combines with J gene TRBJ2-7; 13 positions agree with TRBD2. The V segment lost 5 bases and the J segment 4 bases; nucleotides outside the gene matches: 5. Germline V lookup: CDR1 SGHVS, CDR2 FNYEAQ. This CDR3 is 15 amino acids long. CDR3 amino acids: CASSQGLAGRYEQYF. In nucleotides, the CDR3 is TGTGCCAGCAGCCAGGGACTAGCGGGAAGGTACGAGCAGTACTTC.

This clone was picked up one time. The rearrangement joins TRBV10-3 to TRBJ2-1; 9 bases agree with TRBD2. J was trimmed by 9 bases and V by 6 bases; bases with no gene match: 12. The CDR3 sequence is 15 residues long. CDR1 ENHRY and CDR2 SYGVKD come from the germline V gene. In nucleotides, the CDR3 is TGTGCCATCAGGCCTACACCTAGCGGGATGTCTGAGCAGTTCTTC. Its protein product is CAIRPTPSGMSEQFF.

V usage is TRBV7-2 and J usage is TRBJ1-2, with D hard to call. CDR1 is SGHTA and CDR2 is FQGNSA in the germline V gene. The CDR3 sequence is 13 residues long. Between the trimmed V and J ends, which lost 1 base and 1 base, there was a span of 4 bases. CDR3 region: CASSLDYNYGYTF. The CDR3 DNA reads TGTGCCAGCAGCTTAGATTATAACTATGGCTACACCTTC.

This clone was observed a handful of times. V and J are TRBV5-1 and TRBJ2-2, with TRBD1 as a possible D gene (6 bases). Deletions cut 4 bases from V and 0 bases from J, with 10 bases between. The CDR3 runs 15 residues. Germline V lookup: CDR1 SGHRS, CDR2 YFSETQ. CDR3 residues: CASSATGSNTGELFF. CDR3 nucleotide sequence: TGCGCCAGCAGCGCAACAGGGTCGAACACCGGGGAGCTGTTTTTT.

J is TRBJ2-3 and V is TRBV5-3, with D unresolved. TRBV5-3 is reported as an ORF; its role is uncertain. The CDR3 loop spans 13 amino acids. Trimming stripped 4 bases from V and 1 base from J, with 7 bases between. CDR3 DNA: TGTGCCAGAAGCCCCTTTGGCACAGATACGCAGTATTTT. Translating gives CARSPFGTDTQYF.

This clone was seen once. CDR3 region: CASSLRGSQPQHF. For the CDR3, the DNA is TGTGCCAGCAGTTTAAGGGGTAGTCAGCCCCAGCATTTT. The chain combines TRBV28 with TRBJ1-5, with D perhaps matching TRBD1 (5 bases). CDR3 length: 13 amino acids. The germline V gene has CDR1 MDHEN and CDR2 SYDVKM. With 2 bases removed from V and 6 bases from J, the gap between germline ends came to 8 bases.

The rearrangement links TRBV6-2 or TRBV6-3 to TRBJ1-5, with D possibly being TRBD1 (6 bases). The germline gives CDR1 MNHEY, CDR2 SVGEGT. CDR3 length: 13 residues. V shed 5 bases and J shed 5 bases, with 10 bases lying between them. The CDR3 sequence is CASSTGPDQPQHF. The CDR3 DNA reads as TGTGCCAGCAGTACAGGGCCTGATCAGCCCCAGCATTTT.

The rearrangement uses TRBV5-1 and TRBJ2-7; D not certain. The ends were cut back, 4 bases at V and 3 bases at J, with 11 bases in the middle. Looked up from germline, CDR1 is SGHRS and CDR2 is YFSETQ. This CDR3 contains 13 residues. The CDR3 here is CASSTVSDYEQYF. The CDR3 DNA reads TGCGCCAGCAGCACGGTCTCCGACTACGAGCAGTACTTC. Complete variable domain (other parts from reference TRBV5-1 and TRBJ2-7): KAGVTQTPRYLIKTRGQQVTLSCSPISGHRSVSWYQQTPGQGLQFLFEYFSETQRNKGNFPGRFSGRQFSNSRSEMNVSTLELGDSALYLCASSTVSDYEQYFGPGTRLTVT.

In this sample, this clone turned up once. The gene calls are TRBV9 and TRBJ2-3; 12 bases align to TRBD2. V lost 4 bases and J lost 7; bases outside the gene matches: 7. The CDR3 sequence is 15 residues long. Looked up from germline, CDR1 is SGDLS and CDR2 is YYNGEE. The CDR3 region is CASSKTSGGIHTQYF. As DNA, the CDR3 is TGTGCCAGCAGCAAAACTAGCGGGGGGATACATACGCAGTATTTT.

The V and J genes are TRBV7-2 and TRBJ1-5; 8 bases map to TRBD1. The CDR3 contains 16 residues. V lost 5 bases to trimming and J lost 6 bases; unmatched junction nucleotides: 12. Per germline, CDR1 SGHTA and CDR2 FQGNSA. The CDR3 nucleotides are TGTGCCAGCAGCCCGAACAGGGGGAGTCGAATTCAGCCCCAGCATTTT. This codes for CASSPNRGSRIQPQHF.

This chain joins TRBV6-2 or TRBV6-3 and TRBJ2-1; TRBD2 matches at 16 bases. J gave up 8 bases and V 5 bases, and 9 bases lay outside the gene matches. CDR3 length equals 17 residues. The germline V gene encodes CDR1 MNHEY and CDR2 SVGEGT. The CDR3 loop is CASSPGTSGGARDEQFF. The CDR3, as DNA: TGTGCCAGCAGTCCCGGGACTAGCGGGGGGGCCCGCGATGAGCAGTTCTTC.

This chain joins TRBV5-5 and TRBJ1-1, with 9 bases lining up with TRBD1. The CDR3 covers 15 residues. V shed 3 bases and J 5 bases; nucleotides not matched to a gene: 8. Germline CDR1 reads SGHKS; CDR2 reads YYEKEE (reference sequence). The CDR3 nucleotides read TGTGCCAGCAGCTCTCCGGGACAGGGAAATACTGAAGCTTTCTTT. Protein sequence: CASSSPGQGNTEAFF.

This clone appeared once. The chain joins TRBV15 to TRBJ1-5; D perhaps matches TRBD1 (5 bases). This CDR3 spans 15 amino acids. The V end was cut by 6 bases, the J end by 0 bases, with 12 bases between. CDR1 and CDR2 from the germline V gene are LNHNV and YYDKDF (reference sequence). CDR3 bases: TGTGCCACCAGGCGGGGGAGCTATAGCAATCAGCCCCAGCATTTT. Its translation is CATRRGSYSNQPQHF.

Only one count was recorded for this clone. The V call is TRBV5-5, the J call TRBJ2-7, with TRBD1 as a possible D gene (6 bases). Germline loops: CDR1 SGHKS, CDR2 YYEKEE (reference sequence). Trimming removed 2 bases from V and 1 base from J, with 16 bases in between. CDR3 length: 16 residues. The CDR3 coding sequence is TGTGCCAGCAGCTTTTCCCGGGACATTTTTTCCTACGAGCAGTACTTC. This encodes CASSFSRDIFSYEQYF.

The V gene is TRBV7-2, the J gene TRBJ2-3, with 8 bases that match TRBD2. The V gene end was trimmed by 6 bases and the J gene end by 3 bases; junction bases not matched to a gene: 11. Per germline, CDR1 SGHTA and CDR2 FQGNSA. The CDR3 runs 16 residues. As DNA, the CDR3 is TGTGCCAGCAGTTCCCCCGTGCGGGGGGCGACAGATACGCAGTATTTT. It yields the protein CASSSPVRGATDTQYF.

The rearrangement joins TRBV11-2 to TRBJ1-4; no firm D call. The CDR3 covers 13 residues. Germline lookup yields CDR1 SGHAT and CDR2 FQNNGV. The V end was cut by 5 bases, the J end by 8 bases, with 12 bases between. This CDR3 reads CASSPLPREKLFF. Here the CDR3 DNA reads TGTGCCAGCAGCCCGCTTCCGAGGGAAAAACTGTTTTTT.

This sequence joins TRBV29-1 and TRBJ2-7, with TRBD2 matching 11 bases. V lost 7 bases and J lost 8; bases outside the gene matches: 7. The germline V gene has CDR1 SQVTM and CDR2 ANQGSEA. CDR3 length: 12 amino acids. The CDR3 sequence is CSATSGETKQYF. DNA of the CDR3: TGCAGCGCGACTAGCGGGGAAACGAAGCAGTACTTC.

The chain carries TRBV27 and TRBJ1-2; D ambiguous. CDR1 is MNHEY and CDR2 is SMNVEV in the germline V gene (reference sequence). CDR3 length: 13 amino acids. Trimming left V 2 bases short and J 4 bases short, with 8 bases between. CDR3 in amino acids: CASSLERGYGYTF. The CDR3 DNA reads TGTGCCAGCAGTTTAGAGCGTGGCTATGGCTACACCTTC.

CDR3 DNA sequence: TGTGCCACCAGCAGAGATCGTTGGGGAGCGTTCGAGCAGTACTTC. This gives the protein CATSRDRWGAFEQYF. The chain has TRBV15 and TRBJ2-7, with D perhaps TRBD2 (5 bases). With 0 bases removed from V and 6 bases from J, the gap between germline ends came to 15 bases. The germline V gene encodes CDR1 LNHNV and CDR2 YYDKDF (reference sequence). This CDR3 is built from 15 residues.

CDR3 amino acids: CASSLGIRGEQFF. CDR3 DNA sequence: TGTGCCAGCAGCTTAGGGATAAGGGGTGAGCAGTTCTTC. The V gene is TRBV11-3, the J gene TRBJ2-1, with a weak D call TRBD1 (5 bases). Germline V gene data show CDR1 as SGHNT and CDR2 as YENEEA. This CDR3 has 13 residues. Trimming shortened V by 1 base and J by 9 bases, and 10 bases separated the two germline ends.

This clone turned up a few times. The chain links TRBV11-2 to TRBJ2-1, with TRBD2 matching over 7 bases. CDR3 length equals 15 residues. The germline gives CDR1 SGHAT, CDR2 FQNNGV. V was clipped by 5 bases and J by 5 bases; unmatched bases: 9. The chain's CDR3 is CASSPSGGGNNEQFF. CDR3 sequence (DNA): TGTGCCAGCAGCCCATCGGGGGGAGGGAACAATGAGCAGTTCTTC.

The V call is TRBV27, the J call TRBJ1-6, with no clear D. This CDR3 is 13 amino acids long. Germline V gene data show CDR1 as MNHEY and CDR2 as SMNVEV (reference sequence). The CDR3 DNA is TGTGCAACAGCAGGAAAGGTTTCTTCACCCCTCCACTTT. Protein product: CATAGKVSSPLHF.

V and J are TRBV11-3 and TRBJ2-1, with 11 bases aligning to TRBD1. Germline V CDR1 and CDR2: SGHNT, YENEEA. The CDR3 spans 15 residues. V was clipped by 1 base and J by 8 bases; unmatched bases: 4. The CDR3 bases are TGTGCCAGCAGCTTAGGGACAGGGGGCTTGGATGAGCAGTTCTTC. Protein: CASSLGTGGLDEQFF.

V and J are TRBV18 and TRBJ1-2, with 7 bases identical to TRBD1. Germline lookup yields CDR1 KGHSH and CDR2 LQKENI. The CDR3 covers 14 residues. V was pared by 5 bases and J by 8 bases, with 11 bases of the junction left unmatched. The CDR3 DNA reads as TGTGCCAGCTCAAATCAGGGGGTGGCCAGCGGCTACACCTTC. Its protein product is CASSNQGVASGYTF.

This clone showed up just once. The chain couples TRBV27 to TRBJ1-1; 9 bases map to TRBD1. V shed 5 bases and J 4 bases; nucleotides not matched to a gene: 8. The CDR3 runs to 15 residues. CDR1 and CDR2 (germline): MNHEY, SMNVEV (reference sequence). CDR3 sequence: CASSPGQGFTTEAFF. The CDR3 DNA follows: TGTGCCAGCAGTCCGGGACAGGGTTTTACCACTGAAGCTTTCTTT.

The V and J genes are TRBV12-3 or TRBV12-4 and TRBJ1-1; D gene uncertain. The V end lost 7 bases, the J end lost 10 bases, and 13 bases lay between the germline ends. There are 11 residues in the CDR3. The CDR3 loop is CASTSGGRAFF. The CDR3 DNA reads as TGTGCCAGCACTTCCGGAGGGCGAGCTTTCTTT.